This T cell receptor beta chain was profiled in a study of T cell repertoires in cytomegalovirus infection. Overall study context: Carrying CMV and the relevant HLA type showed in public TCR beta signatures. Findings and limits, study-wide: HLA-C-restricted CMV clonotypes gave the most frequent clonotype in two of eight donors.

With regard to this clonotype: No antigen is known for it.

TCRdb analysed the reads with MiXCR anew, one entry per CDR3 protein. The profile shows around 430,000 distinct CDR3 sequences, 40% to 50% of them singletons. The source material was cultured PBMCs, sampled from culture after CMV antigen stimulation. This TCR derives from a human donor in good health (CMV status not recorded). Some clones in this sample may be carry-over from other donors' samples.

The CDR3 region is CASSWGTGSSNQPQHF. The CDR3, as DNA: TGTGCCAGTTCATGGGGGACCGGCAGTAGCAATCAGCCCCAGCATTTT. This chain connects TRBV19 to TRBJ1-5; D possibly corresponds to TRBD1 (5 bases). CDR3 length: 16 amino acids. Germline V gives CDR1 LNHDA, CDR2 SQIVND (reference sequence). Trimming took 8 bases from V and 0 from J, leaving 17 bases between them.